These 25 T cell receptor beta chains came from one sample sequenced in a study of neurological immune-mediated disorders (dated 2019 in TCRdb). Libraries were constructed by 5' RACE. The run used an Illumina HiSeq 2500. TCRdb reprocessed the public reads (quality trimming at Q25 with fastp, clone calling with MiXCR) and kept in-frame beta chains. Entries that share a CDR3 protein sequence are merged under the most common genes and DNA. This sample comprises about 66,000 distinct CDR3 sequences, about 3.4% of them detected only once. The ten largest clonotypes hold around 3.6% of the sample. The material sequenced was PBMCs. These receptors were taken from a man between 40 and 49 years old with multiple sclerosis.

There are many counts of this clonotype. The chain is built from TRBV5-6 and TRBJ1-6; 8 positions match TRBD1. Trimming cost V 0 bases and J 6 bases; bases outside gene matches: 11. The CDR3 is made up of 18 amino acids. Germline CDR1 is SGHDT and CDR2 is YYEEEE. CDR3 in amino acids: CASSLVSGGVPGNSPLHF. The CDR3 region has the DNA TGTGCCAGCAGCTTGGTCTCAGGGGGCGTCCCTGGTAATTCACCCCTCCACTTT.

This clonotype was counted ten times or more. The rearrangement links TRBV5-1 to TRBJ1-2; unclear D gene. This CDR3 comprises 17 residues. The V end was cut by 0 bases, the J end by 2 bases, with 17 bases between. Germline V CDR1 and CDR2: SGHRS, YFSETQ. CDR3 region: CASSLAYNARVNYGYTF. CDR3 nucleotide sequence: TGCGCCAGCAGCTTGGCCTACAACGCAAGGGTGAACTATGGCTACACCTTC.

This clonotype has ten or more counts. V and J are TRBV12-3 or TRBV12-4 and TRBJ1-1, with 7 bases aligning to TRBD1. The CDR3 loop spans 14 amino acids. Trimming at V came to 5 bases and at J to 3 bases, leaving 6 bases not matched to a gene. Here the CDR3 DNA reads TGTGCCAGCAGTCCACAGGGGAAGGACACTGAAGCTTTCTTT. This translates into CASSPQGKDTEAFF.

This clonotype was observed many times. The rearrangement joins TRBV5-1 to TRBJ2-1, with TRBD1 matching over 10 bases. CDR1 and CDR2 from the germline V gene are SGHRS and YFSETQ. With V trimmed by 0 bases and J by 4 bases, 4 bases remained unmatched. The CDR3 loop spans 16 amino acids. The CDR3: CASSLAGTGAYNEQFF. The CDR3 DNA reads TGCGCCAGCAGCTTGGCCGGGACAGGGGCGTACAATGAGCAGTTCTTC. Combining the CDR3 with reference TRBV5-1 and TRBJ2-1 gives the whole variable domain KAGVTQTPRYLIKTRGQQVTLSCSPISGHRSVSWYQQTPGQGLQFLFEYFSETQRNKGNFPGRFSGRQFSNSRSEMNVSTLELGDSALYLCASSLAGTGAYNEQFFGPGTRLTVL.

This clonotype was found many times. The chain is built from TRBV9 and TRBJ1-4, with TRBD1 matching 7 bases. Germline V gene data show CDR1 as SGDLS and CDR2 as YYNGEE. The CDR3 length is 15 residues. V was clipped by 3 bases and J by 8 bases; unmatched bases: 10. The CDR3 nucleotides read TGTGCCAGCAGCGGCCCGTGGCAGGGGGGGGAAAAACTGTTTTTT. This translates into CASSGPWQGGEKLFF.

The chain recombines TRBV5-1 with TRBJ2-3; D remains unclear. CDR3 length: 14 residues. From germline, CDR1 is SGHRS and CDR2 YFSETQ. The V gene lost 3 bases and the J gene lost 4 bases, with 12 bases spanning the gap. CDR3 in DNA: TGCGCCAGCAGCTCCAACTTAGGAGCAGATACGCAGTATTTT. This encodes CASSSNLGADTQYF.

This clonotype has a count of ten or more. The V gene is TRBV5-1, the J gene TRBJ1-1; a weak D match, TRBD1 (5 bases). This CDR3 comprises 16 residues. V dropped 0 bases and J dropped 3 bases, with 15 bases sitting between them. Germline V gene sequence: CDR1 SGHRS, CDR2 YFSETQ. This chain's CDR3 is CASSLDGNWGDTEAFF. CDR3 DNA sequence: TGCGCCAGCAGCTTGGATGGGAATTGGGGGGACACTGAAGCTTTCTTT.

Only a few counts were recorded for this clonotype. The gene calls are TRBV27 and TRBJ2-7; perhaps TRBD1 as D (6 bases). The germline V gene encodes CDR1 MNHEY and CDR2 SMNVEV (reference sequence). This CDR3 comprises 13 residues. Trimming removed 5 bases from V and 4 bases from J, with 12 bases in between. The CDR3 region is CASSMTGPYEQYF. DNA of the CDR3: TGTGCCAGCAGTATGACAGGACCTTACGAGCAGTACTTC.

At least ten counts were recorded for this clonotype. CDR3 DNA sequence: TGCGCCAGCAGCTTGGAAGGGGCAGATACGCAGTATTTT. Translating it yields CASSLEGADTQYF. The rearrangement links TRBV5-1 to TRBJ2-3; weak D call: TRBD1 (5 bases). Trimming left V 0 bases short and J 4 bases short, with 6 bases between. This CDR3 region has 13 residues. Per the germline V gene, CDR1 is SGHRS and CDR2 is YFSETQ.

Many counts were recorded for this clonotype. The CDR3 is CSASPMGTGVSQHF. In DNA, the CDR3 is TGCAGTGCTAGTCCCATGGGGACAGGGGTATCCCAGCATTTT. The chain links TRBV20-1 to TRBJ1-5; 10 bases fit TRBD1. The J segment lost 11 bases and the V segment lost 3 bases, leaving 10 bases of the junction unmatched. This CDR3 spans 14 amino acids. Germline CDR1 DFQATT, CDR2 SNEGSKA (reference sequence).

This clonotype came up many times. The chain is built from TRBV19 and TRBJ2-7; the match to TRBD2 covers 12 bases. Germline CDR1 and CDR2: LNHDA and SQIVND (reference sequence). Trimming at V came to 7 bases and at J to 3 bases, leaving 4 bases not matched to a gene. This CDR3 has 14 residues. The CDR3, as DNA: TGTGCCAGTACCAAGACTAGCGGGAGCTACGAGCAGTACTTC. Translating it yields CASTKTSGSYEQYF.

This clonotype was picked up many times. The rearrangement links TRBV9 to TRBJ2-5; D ambiguous. The CDR3 loop spans 15 amino acids. CDR1 and CDR2 (germline): SGDLS, YYNGEE. The germline V and J ends were trimmed by 0 bases and 0 bases, with 9 bases remaining between them. CDR3 sequence reads: CASSVAGLYQETQYF. For the CDR3, the DNA is TGTGCCAGCAGCGTAGCCGGCCTGTACCAAGAGACCCAGTACTTC.

This clonotype appeared many times. The CDR3 is CASSVQAGSSDTQYF. For the CDR3, the DNA is TGTGCCAGCAGTGTACAGGCAGGTTCCTCAGATACGCAGTATTTT. The chain is built from TRBV2 and TRBJ2-3; D may be TRBD1 (5 bases). This CDR3 spans 15 amino acids. Trimming pared 4 bases from V and 4 bases from J, leaving 15 bases between. Per the germline V gene, CDR1 is SNHLY and CDR2 is FYNNEI.

This clonotype has at least ten counts. This chain uses TRBV14 with TRBJ2-1; 8 positions agree with TRBD2. Trimming removed 1 base from V and 4 bases from J; junction bases left unmatched: 3. The CDR3 is 15 residues long. The germline gives CDR1 SGHDN, CDR2 FVKESK. CDR3 sequence: CASSQVGTSYNEQFF. CDR3 sequence (DNA): TGTGCCAGCAGCCAAGTAGGGACTAGTTACAATGAGCAGTTCTTC.

This clonotype was detected many times. This rearrangement joins TRBV21-1 to TRBJ2-5. TRBV21-1 is marked as a pseudogene. This CDR3 spans 13 amino acids. CDR3 region: CASSKISGETQYF. CDR3 nucleotide sequence: TGTGCCAGCAGCAAAATCAGTGGGGAGACCCAGTACTTC.

There are a few counts of this clonotype. This may be a read error, as it is one base from a much larger clone. V and J are TRBV29-1 and TRBJ1-5, with D unclear. This CDR3 has 12 residues. Germline loops: CDR1 SQVTM, CDR2 ANQGSEA. The CDR3 sequence: CSVEEEGRPQNF. The CDR3, as DNA: TGCAGCGTTGAAGAAGAAGGGAGGCCCCAGAATTTT.

This clonotype was seen ten or more times. The chain is built from TRBV20-1 and TRBJ1-3, with D uncertain. V shed 1 base and J shed 5 bases, with 12 bases lying between them. CDR1 and CDR2 from the germline V gene are DFQATT and SNEGSKA (reference sequence). The CDR3 spans 14 residues. This CDR3 is CSARVSGSRNTIYF. The CDR3 bases are TGCAGTGCTAGAGTTTCAGGTTCAAGAAACACCATATATTTT.

In this sample, this clonotype turned up many times. The chain joins TRBV6-5 to TRBJ2-6; TRBD1 aligns across 7 bases. This CDR3 spans 15 amino acids. Germline V lookup: CDR1 MNHEY, CDR2 SVGAGI. With V trimmed by 4 bases and J by 4 bases, 4 bases remained unmatched. The CDR3 is CASSWDSAGANVLTF. The CDR3 DNA reads TGTGCCAGCAGTTGGGACAGCGCCGGGGCCAACGTCCTGACTTTC.

In this sample, this clonotype turned up many times. V and J are TRBV5-1 and TRBJ1-6, with TRBD1 matching over 7 bases. Germline CDR1 reads SGHRS; CDR2 reads YFSETQ. This CDR3 contains 15 residues. Unmatched junction bases numbered 5, after V lost 0 bases and J lost 8 bases. CDR3 amino acids: CASSLGTGRDSPLHF. CDR3 DNA sequence: TGCGCCAGCAGCTTGGGGACAGGCCGGGATTCACCCCTCCACTTT.

This clonotype occurred many times. The chain recombines TRBV12-3 or TRBV12-4 with TRBJ1-2, with 7 positions matching TRBD1. Unmatched junction bases numbered 10, after V lost 6 bases and J lost 3 bases. The CDR3 covers 15 residues. As DNA, the CDR3 is TGTGCCAGCAGCCGAGCCTCGACAGGGTACTATGGCTACACCTTC. Translated, it gives CASSRASTGYYGYTF.

This clonotype was seen ten or more times. The chain couples TRBV9 to TRBJ1-4, with 12 bases matching TRBD1. Looked up from germline, CDR1 is SGDLS and CDR2 is YYNGEE. This CDR3 comprises 17 residues. V lost 3 bases and J lost 7; bases outside the gene matches: 10. The CDR3 loop is CASSGGQGASIAEKLFF. The CDR3 DNA reads as TGTGCCAGCAGCGGGGGACAGGGGGCGTCCATTGCTGAAAAACTGTTTTTT.

This clonotype was seen at least ten times. V is TRBV12-3 or TRBV12-4 and J is TRBJ1-5; D not resolved. The CDR3 runs to 14 residues. The V gene lost 3 bases and the J gene lost 5 bases, with 11 bases spanning the gap. CDR3 bases: TGTGCCAGCAGTTTCTCGGCGGGCGATCAGCCCCAGCATTTT. Encoded protein: CASSFSAGDQPQHF.

In its sample, this clonotype was seen a few times. A much larger clone is a single base away; this may be a read error. V gene TRBV6-5 combines with J gene TRBJ1-4, with 9 nucleotides matching TRBD1. J lost 10 bases, V lost 6 bases, and 12 bases had no gene match. Germline CDR1 reads MNHEY; CDR2 reads SVGAGI. This CDR3 spans 15 amino acids. CDR3 amino acids: CASSQNGGQGGKLFF. For the CDR3, the DNA is TGTGCCAGCAGCCAAAATGGGGGACAGGGTGGAAAACTGTTTTTT.

There are many counts of this clonotype. The genes are TRBV7-8 and TRBJ2-1, with TRBD2 matching 11 bases. This CDR3 comprises 21 residues. Germline loops: CDR1 SGHVS, CDR2 FQNEAQ. With 7 bases clipped from V and 5 bases from J, the junction kept 25 bases outside the gene matches. This chain's CDR3 is CASTSPPGTSGPRGLNNEQFF. CDR3 DNA: TGTGCCAGCACTTCCCCTCCCGGGACTAGCGGTCCTAGGGGGCTTAACAATGAGCAGTTCTTC.

This clonotype was detected a few times. Since a much larger clone is just one base distant, this may be a read error. The chain combines TRBV10-3 with TRBJ1-5; D not resolved. This CDR3 contains 13 residues. Germline V gives CDR1 ENHRY, CDR2 SYGVKD. CDR3 protein: CSISEDNFKPQHF. The CDR3 bases are TGTTCCATCAGTGAAGACAACTTTAAGCCCCAGCATTTT.